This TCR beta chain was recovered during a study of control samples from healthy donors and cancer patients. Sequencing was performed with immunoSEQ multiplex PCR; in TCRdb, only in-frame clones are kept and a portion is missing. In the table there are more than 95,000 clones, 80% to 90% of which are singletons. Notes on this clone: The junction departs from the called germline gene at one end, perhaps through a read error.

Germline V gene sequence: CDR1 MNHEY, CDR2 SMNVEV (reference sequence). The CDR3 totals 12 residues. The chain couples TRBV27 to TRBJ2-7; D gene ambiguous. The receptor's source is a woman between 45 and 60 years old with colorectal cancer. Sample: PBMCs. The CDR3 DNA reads TGTGCCAGCAGTTTAGGAATCTACGGGCAGTACTTC. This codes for CASSLGIYGQYF.